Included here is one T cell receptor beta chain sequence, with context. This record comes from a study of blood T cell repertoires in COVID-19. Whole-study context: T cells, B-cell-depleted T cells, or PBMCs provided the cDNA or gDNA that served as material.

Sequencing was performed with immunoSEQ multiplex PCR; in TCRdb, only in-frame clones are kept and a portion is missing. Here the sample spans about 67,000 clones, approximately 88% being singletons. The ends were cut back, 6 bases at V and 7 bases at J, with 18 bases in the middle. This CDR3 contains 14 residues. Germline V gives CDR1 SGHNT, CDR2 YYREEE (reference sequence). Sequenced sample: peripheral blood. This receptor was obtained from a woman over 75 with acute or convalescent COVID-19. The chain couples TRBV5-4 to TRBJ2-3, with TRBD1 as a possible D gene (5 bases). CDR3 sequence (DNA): TGTGCCAGCACCCCCCCAGGGCCAGGATATACGCAGTATTTT. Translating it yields CASTPPGPGYTQYF.